This TCR beta chain was observed in a study of human T cells and chemical hapten exposure. The time point: pre-sensitization, week 0. Treatment reported: therapeutic diphenylcyclopropenone sensitization with weekly scalp DPC. TCRdb re-called the RACE reads with MiXCR, one entry per CDR3 protein. The sample includes around 380,000 distinct CDR3 sequences, 5.5% of them seen just once. This clonotype was found a few times. The J segment lost 7 bases and the V segment lost 5 bases, leaving 13 bases of the junction unmatched. The CDR3 spans 16 residues. The sequence derives from a woman between 18 and 29 years old with alopecia areata. Some clones in this sample may be carry-over from other donors' samples. The V call is TRBV12-3 or TRBV12-4, the J call TRBJ1-4; 7 nucleotides match TRBD1. This specimen was whole blood, taken in connection with sensitization to the hapten diphenylcyclopropenone (DPC). The CDR3 reads CASSARSGGVGEKLFF. The DNA of the CDR3 is TGTGCCAGCAGTGCACGATCAGGGGGAGTCGGTGAAAAACTGTTTTTT.